A single sample gave rise to the 19 T cell receptor beta chains below, sequenced in a study of blood T cell repertoires in COVID-19. Libraries were prepared by immunoSEQ multiplex PCR; TCRdb keeps only in-frame clonotypes and omits some of them. The repertoire holds around 97,000 clones, with about 80% as singletons. Sequencing was carried out using peripheral blood. These receptors came from a human donor in a cohort sampled during active COVID-19.

J is TRBJ2-1 and V is TRBV30; D is ambiguous. V dropped 4 bases and J dropped 6 bases, with 7 bases sitting between them. The germline V gene encodes CDR1 GTSNPN and CDR2 SVGIG (reference sequence). The CDR3 sequence is 11 residues long. The CDR3: CAWTRFNEQFF. The CDR3 coding sequence is TGTGCCTGGACTAGGTTCAATGAGCAGTTCTTC.

This chain uses TRBV15 with TRBJ1-2; 7 bases agree with TRBD1. V shed 3 bases and J 8 bases; nucleotides not matched to a gene: 9. The CDR3 runs to 14 residues. Germline CDR1 and CDR2: LNHNV and YYDKDF (reference sequence). The CDR3, as DNA: TGTGCCACCAGCAGGGCCGGGACAGTAAAAGGCTACACCTTC. This translates into CATSRAGTVKGYTF.

CDR3 in DNA: TGTGCCAGCTCACCGGGGACATCGACTAATGAAAAACTGTTTTTT. Its protein product is CASSPGTSTNEKLFF. J is TRBJ1-4 and V is TRBV18, with D perhaps matching TRBD1 (6 bases). Trimming removed 3 bases from V and 2 bases from J, with 10 bases in between. The CDR3 runs 15 residues. Germline V gives CDR1 KGHSH, CDR2 LQKENI. The whole variable domain, remainder taken from reference TRBV18 and TRBJ1-4, is NAGVMQNPRHLVRRRGQEARLRCSPMKGHSHVYWYRQLPEEGLKFMVYLQKENIIDESGMPKERFSAEFPKEGPSILRIQQVVRGDSAAYFCASSPGTSTNEKLFFGSGTQLSVL.

J is TRBJ2-4 and V is TRBV20-1, with D hard to call. Trimming left V 3 bases short and J 1 base short, with 10 bases between. Looked up from germline, CDR1 is DFQATT and CDR2 is SNEGSKA (reference sequence). The CDR3 contains 14 residues. The CDR3 reads CSASLGAAKNIQYF. CDR3 in DNA: TGCAGTGCTAGTCTCGGAGCGGCCAAAAACATTCAGTACTTC.

The V gene is TRBV30, the J gene TRBJ2-7, with TRBD1 matching over 7 bases. Unmatched junction bases numbered 8, after V lost 8 bases and J lost 4 bases. This CDR3 comprises 12 residues. Germline lookup yields CDR1 GTSNPN and CDR2 SVGIG (reference sequence). The CDR3 loop reads CAGLGGAYEQYF. The CDR3 DNA follows: TGTGCCGGTTTAGGGGGCGCGTACGAGCAGTACTTC.

This CDR3 reads CASSPDRVEFGYTF. In DNA, the CDR3 is TGCGCCAGCAGCCCCGACAGGGTAGAATTTGGCTACACCTTC. The genes are TRBV5-1 and TRBJ1-2; 7 bases align to TRBD1. This CDR3 is 14 amino acids long. Germline values: CDR1 SGHRS, CDR2 YFSETQ. V was clipped by 4 bases and J by 7 bases; unmatched bases: 10.

The chain uses TRBV2 and TRBJ2-7; TRBD1 agrees at 7 bases. CDR3 size: 16 residues. Germline V lookup: CDR1 SNHLY, CDR2 FYNNEI. V lost 5 bases, J lost 6 bases, and 16 bases stayed unmatched. The CDR3 DNA reads as TGTGCCAGCAGTCCTCGGATGGACAGGTCGGGTGGCGAGCAGTACTTC. The encoded protein is CASSPRMDRSGGEQYF.

This clone has just one count. The CDR3 protein is CASSHEGSRVPEAFF. The CDR3 DNA sequence: TGCGCCAGCAGTCATGAGGGAAGTAGGGTCCCTGAAGCTTTCTTT. This sequence joins TRBV23-1 and TRBJ1-1, with D uncertain. TRBV23-1 belongs to the ORF category, with a function that is uncertain. The length of the CDR3 is 15 residues. Trimming took 3 bases from V and 6 from J, leaving 17 bases between them.

V is TRBV5-1 and J is TRBJ1-1; 7 bases are shared with TRBD1. Germline V gene lookup returns CDR1 SGHRS and CDR2 YFSETQ. With 4 bases clipped from V and 0 bases from J, the junction kept 6 bases outside the gene matches. This CDR3 contains 15 residues. CDR3 protein: CASSAGTALNTEAFF. The CDR3, as DNA: TGCGCCAGCAGCGCCGGGACAGCTTTGAACACTGAAGCTTTCTTT.

This chain connects TRBV5-1 to TRBJ1-1, with 7 bases lining up with TRBD1. The CDR3 sequence is 15 residues long. Germline assignment: CDR1 SGHRS and CDR2 YFSETQ. After removal of 2 bases from V and 7 bases from J, the junction contained 11 bases not matched to a gene. The CDR3 DNA reads TGCGCCAGCAGCTTTGAGACAGGGAAGACTCTTGAAGCTTTCTTT. Amino acids: CASSFETGKTLEAFF. Full variable domain (remainder filled in from reference TRBV5-1 and TRBJ1-1): KAGVTQTPRYLIKTRGQQVTLSCSPISGHRSVSWYQQTPGQGLQFLFEYFSETQRNKGNFPGRFSGRQFSNSRSEMNVSTLELGDSALYLCASSFETGKTLEAFFGQGTRLTVV.

This sequence joins TRBV5-1 and TRBJ2-1; 13 bases agree with TRBD2. Germline V lookup: CDR1 SGHRS, CDR2 YFSETQ. This CDR3 spans 16 amino acids. Unmatched junction bases numbered 0, after V lost 0 bases and J lost 3 bases. The CDR3: CASSLGTSGGYNEQFF. CDR3 DNA sequence: TGCGCCAGCAGCTTGGGGACTAGCGGGGGCTACAATGAGCAGTTCTTC.

V usage is TRBV10-2 and J usage is TRBJ2-1; 9 nucleotides line up with TRBD1. V gave up 4 bases and J gave up 3 bases; unmatched junction bases: 1. Per the germline V gene, CDR1 is WSHSY and CDR2 is SAAADI. CDR3 size: 14 residues. The CDR3, as DNA: TGCGCCAGCAGTGGACAGGGGGACTACAATGAGCAGTTCTTC. Encoded protein: CASSGQGDYNEQFF.

The chain couples TRBV18 to TRBJ2-7; no clear D. Trimming cost V 0 bases and J 5 bases, with 11 bases left between them. The CDR3 has 14 amino acids. Germline V gives CDR1 KGHSH, CDR2 LQKENI. Here the CDR3 DNA reads TGTGCCAGCTCACCACCGACAAGTAGAAACGAGCAGTACTTC. Protein sequence: CASSPPTSRNEQYF.

This rearrangement joins TRBV5-1 to TRBJ2-4; D is perhaps TRBD2 (5 bases). V gave up 0 bases and J gave up 6 bases, with 7 bases separating them. This CDR3 spans 13 amino acids. CDR1 SGHRS and CDR2 YFSETQ come from the germline V gene. The CDR3 loop is CASSLGAGNIQYF. DNA for the CDR3: TGCGCCAGCAGCTTGGGGGCGGGAAACATTCAGTACTTC.

The chain uses TRBV9 and TRBJ2-1; D remains ambiguous. The CDR3 is 15 amino acids. Deletions cut 0 bases from V and 0 bases from J, with 7 bases between. Germline loops: CDR1 SGDLS, CDR2 YYNGEE. CDR3 amino acids: CASSVGVVSYNEQFF. CDR3 DNA sequence: TGTGCCAGCAGCGTAGGAGTCGTCTCCTACAATGAGCAGTTCTTC.

The rearrangement links TRBV5-1 to TRBJ2-3; 11 bases are a match to TRBD2. Germline trimming cut 3 bases from V and 3 bases from J; bases unmatched to any gene: 6. This CDR3 spans 16 amino acids. Germline CDR1 and CDR2: SGHRS and YFSETQ. DNA of the CDR3: TGCGCCAGCAGCTCCCTTAGCGGGGGGGGAACAGATACGCAGTATTTT. It translates to CASSSLSGGGTDTQYF. The complete variable domain, with remaining parts taken from reference TRBV5-1 and TRBJ2-3, reads KAGVTQTPRYLIKTRGQQVTLSCSPISGHRSVSWYQQTPGQGLQFLFEYFSETQRNKGNFPGRFSGRQFSNSRSEMNVSTLELGDSALYLCASSSLSGGGTDTQYFGPGTRLTVL.

The J gene is TRBJ1-2, the V gene TRBV12-3 or TRBV12-4, with TRBD1 as a possible D gene (6 bases). The ends were cut back, 7 bases at V and 2 bases at J, with 11 bases in the middle. This CDR3 contains 13 residues. The CDR3 region is CASTDTGNYGYTF. CDR3 nucleotides: TGTGCCAGCACCGATACAGGGAACTATGGCTACACCTTC.

This clone came up once. The chain has TRBV9 and TRBJ2-2; the D gene is possibly TRBD2 (5 bases). Trimming removed 0 bases at V and 7 bases at J, with 7 bases between. This CDR3 has 13 amino acids. Germline V gene lookup returns CDR1 SGDLS and CDR2 YYNGEE. The CDR3: CASSVVGGGELFF. As DNA, the CDR3 is TGTGCCAGCAGCGTAGTAGGAGGCGGGGAGCTGTTTTTT.

The chain carries TRBV6-5 and TRBJ2-1; the match to TRBD2 covers 10 bases. Germline CDR1 is MNHEY and CDR2 is SVGAGI. V lost 7 bases and J lost 5; bases outside the gene matches: 5. CDR3 length: 14 amino acids. The CDR3 bases are TGTGCCAGCAACTTAGCGGGGGGTAACAATGAGCAGTTCTTC. Protein: CASNLAGGNNEQFF.